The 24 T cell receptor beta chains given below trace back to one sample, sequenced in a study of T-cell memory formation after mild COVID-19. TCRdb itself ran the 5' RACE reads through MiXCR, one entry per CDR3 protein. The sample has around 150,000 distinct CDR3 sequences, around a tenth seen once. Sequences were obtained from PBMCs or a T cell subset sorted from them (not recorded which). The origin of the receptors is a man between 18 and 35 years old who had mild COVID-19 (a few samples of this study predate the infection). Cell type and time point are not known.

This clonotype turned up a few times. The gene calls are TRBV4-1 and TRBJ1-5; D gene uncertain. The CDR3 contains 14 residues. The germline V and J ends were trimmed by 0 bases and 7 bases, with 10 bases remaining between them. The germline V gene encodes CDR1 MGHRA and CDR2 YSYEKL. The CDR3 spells CASSQDASWQPQHF. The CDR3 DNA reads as TGCGCCAGCAGCCAAGATGCGAGCTGGCAGCCCCAGCATTTT.

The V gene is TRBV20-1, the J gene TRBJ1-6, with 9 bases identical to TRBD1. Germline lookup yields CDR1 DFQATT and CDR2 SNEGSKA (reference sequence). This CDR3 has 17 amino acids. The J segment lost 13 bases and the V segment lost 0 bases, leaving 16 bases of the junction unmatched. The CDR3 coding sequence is TGCAGTGCTAGAGATTCCCGCGCGGGACAGGGAAAGATGCCCCTCCACTTT. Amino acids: CSARDSRAGQGKMPLHF.

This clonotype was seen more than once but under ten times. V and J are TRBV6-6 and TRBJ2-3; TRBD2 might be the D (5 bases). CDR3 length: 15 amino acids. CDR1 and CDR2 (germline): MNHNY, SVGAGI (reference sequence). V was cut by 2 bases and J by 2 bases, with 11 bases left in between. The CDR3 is CASSYGTRFTDTQYF. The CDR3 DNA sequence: TGTGCCAGCAGTTACGGAACTAGATTCACAGATACGCAGTATTTT.

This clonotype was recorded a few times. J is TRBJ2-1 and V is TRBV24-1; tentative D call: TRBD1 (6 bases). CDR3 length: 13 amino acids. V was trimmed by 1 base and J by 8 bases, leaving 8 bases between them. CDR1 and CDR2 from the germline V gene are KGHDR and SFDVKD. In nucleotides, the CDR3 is TGTGCCACCAGTGATTTCAGGGGAGATGAGCAGTTCTTC. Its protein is CATSDFRGDEQFF.

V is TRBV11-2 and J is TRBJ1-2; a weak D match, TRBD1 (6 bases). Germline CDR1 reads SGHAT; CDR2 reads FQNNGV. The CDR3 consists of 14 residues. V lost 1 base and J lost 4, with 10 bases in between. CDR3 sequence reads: CASSLGLGAYGYTF. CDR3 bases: TGTGCCAGCAGCTTAGGTCTGGGGGCCTATGGCTACACCTTC.

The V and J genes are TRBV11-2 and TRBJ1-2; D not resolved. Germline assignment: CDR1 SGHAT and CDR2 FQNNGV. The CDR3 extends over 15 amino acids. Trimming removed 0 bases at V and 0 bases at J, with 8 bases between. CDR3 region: CASSLDGVTNYGYTF. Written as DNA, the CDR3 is TGTGCCAGCAGCTTAGACGGAGTTACTAACTATGGCTACACCTTC.

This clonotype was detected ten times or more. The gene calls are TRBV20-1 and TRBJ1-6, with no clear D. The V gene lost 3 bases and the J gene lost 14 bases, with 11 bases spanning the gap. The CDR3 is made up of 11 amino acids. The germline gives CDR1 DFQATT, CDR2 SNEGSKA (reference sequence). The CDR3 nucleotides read TGCAGTGCTAGGGCCCCATTGACCCTCCACTTT. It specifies CSARAPLTLHF.

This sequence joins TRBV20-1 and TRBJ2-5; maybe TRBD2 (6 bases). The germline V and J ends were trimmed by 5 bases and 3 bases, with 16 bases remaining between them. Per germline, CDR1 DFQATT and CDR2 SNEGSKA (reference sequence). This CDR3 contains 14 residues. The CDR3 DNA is TGCAGTGCTCTTCGCGGGGCCAAAAAAGAGACCCAGTACTTC. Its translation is CSALRGAKKETQYF.

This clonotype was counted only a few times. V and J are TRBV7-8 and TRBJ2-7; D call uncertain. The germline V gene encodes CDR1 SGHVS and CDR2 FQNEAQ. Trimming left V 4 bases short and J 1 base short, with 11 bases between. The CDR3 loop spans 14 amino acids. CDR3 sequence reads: CASSSSLLSYEQYF. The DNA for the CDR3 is TGTGCCAGCAGCTCCAGCCTCCTTTCCTACGAGCAGTACTTC.

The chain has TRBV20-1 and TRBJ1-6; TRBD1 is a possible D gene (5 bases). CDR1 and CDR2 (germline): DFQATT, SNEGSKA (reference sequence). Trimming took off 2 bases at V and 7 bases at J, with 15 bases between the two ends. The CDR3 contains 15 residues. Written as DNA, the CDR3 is TGCAGTGCTAGACCGCCTTCAGCAGGGAATTCACCCCTCCACTTT. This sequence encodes CSARPPSAGNSPLHF.

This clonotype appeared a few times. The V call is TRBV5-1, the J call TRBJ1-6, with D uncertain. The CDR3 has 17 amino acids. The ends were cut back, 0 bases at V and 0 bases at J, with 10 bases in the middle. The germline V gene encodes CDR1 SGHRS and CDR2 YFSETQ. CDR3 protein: CASSLEYGDSYNSPLHF. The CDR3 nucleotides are TGCGCCAGCAGCTTGGAATATGGTGACTCCTATAATTCACCCCTCCACTTT.

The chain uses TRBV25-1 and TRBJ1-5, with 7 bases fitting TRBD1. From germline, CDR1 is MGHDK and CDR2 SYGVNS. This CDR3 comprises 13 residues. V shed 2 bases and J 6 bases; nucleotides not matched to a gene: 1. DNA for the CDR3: TGTGCCAGCAGTGAACAGGGGGGTCAGCCCCAGCATTTT. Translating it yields CASSEQGGQPQHF.

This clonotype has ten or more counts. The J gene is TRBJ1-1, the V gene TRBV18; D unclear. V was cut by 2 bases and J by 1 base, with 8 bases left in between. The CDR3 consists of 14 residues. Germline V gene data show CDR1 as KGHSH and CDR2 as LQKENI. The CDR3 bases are TGTGCCAGCTCACCAACGGCGACGAACACTGAAGCTTTCTTT. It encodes CASSPTATNTEAFF.

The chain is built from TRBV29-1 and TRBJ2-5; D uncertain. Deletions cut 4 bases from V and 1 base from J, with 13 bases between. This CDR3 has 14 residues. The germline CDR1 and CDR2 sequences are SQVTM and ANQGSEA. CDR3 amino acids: CSVAGHAAQETQYF. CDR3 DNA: TGCAGCGTTGCCGGGCACGCTGCCCAAGAGACCCAGTACTTC.

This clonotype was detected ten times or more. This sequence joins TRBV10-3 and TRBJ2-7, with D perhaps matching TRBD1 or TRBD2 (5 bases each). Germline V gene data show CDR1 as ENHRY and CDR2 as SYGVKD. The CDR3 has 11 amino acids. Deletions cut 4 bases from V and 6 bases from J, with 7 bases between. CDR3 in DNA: TGTGCCATCAGTGGGGACGTCGAGCAGTACTTC. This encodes CAISGDVEQYF.

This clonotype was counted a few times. CDR3 in DNA: TGTGCCAGCAGTGATCTGCGGGGGACAGATACGCAGTATTTT. The encoded protein is CASSDLRGTDTQYF. The chain carries TRBV25-1 and TRBJ2-3; TRBD2 aligns across 7 bases. V was pared by 3 bases and J by 3 bases, with 3 bases of the junction left unmatched. This CDR3 region has 14 residues. Germline CDR1 and CDR2: MGHDK and SYGVNS.

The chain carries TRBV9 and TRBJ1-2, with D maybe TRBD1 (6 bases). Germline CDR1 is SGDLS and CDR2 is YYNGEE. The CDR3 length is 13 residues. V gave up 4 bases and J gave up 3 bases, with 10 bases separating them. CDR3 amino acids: CASSSGVDYGYTF. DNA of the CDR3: TGTGCCAGCAGCTCAGGGGTTGACTATGGCTACACCTTC.

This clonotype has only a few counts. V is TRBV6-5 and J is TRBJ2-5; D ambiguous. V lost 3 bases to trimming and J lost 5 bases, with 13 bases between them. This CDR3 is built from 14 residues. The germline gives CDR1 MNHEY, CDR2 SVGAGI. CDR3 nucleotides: TGTGCCAGCAGTTATAGTGCTAGGGTGGAGACCCAGTACTTC. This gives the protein CASSYSARVETQYF.

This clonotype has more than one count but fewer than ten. DNA of the CDR3: TGTGCCAGCAGTTACGCTCCTCGGGATCCCGGAGAGACCCAGTACTTC. Protein: CASSYAPRDPGETQYF. The J gene is TRBJ2-5, the V gene TRBV6-6; perhaps TRBD2 as D (5 bases). The CDR3 is made up of 16 amino acids. The germline V and J ends were trimmed by 2 bases and 4 bases, with 17 bases remaining between them. Germline CDR1 is MNHNY and CDR2 is SVGAGI (reference sequence).

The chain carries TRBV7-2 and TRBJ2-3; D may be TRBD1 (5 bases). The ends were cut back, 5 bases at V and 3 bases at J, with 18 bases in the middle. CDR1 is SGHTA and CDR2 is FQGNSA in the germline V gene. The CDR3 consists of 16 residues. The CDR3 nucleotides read TGTGCCAGCAGCCAGCAGGCTTTCCCAGGGACAGATACGCAGTATTTT. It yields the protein CASSQQAFPGTDTQYF.

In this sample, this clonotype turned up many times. CDR3 in amino acids: CASSLITGGNNEQFF. CDR3 nucleotide sequence: TGTGCCAGCAGTTTGATAACGGGGGGAAACAATGAGCAGTTCTTC. This sequence joins TRBV6-2 or TRBV6-3 and TRBJ2-1; 7 nucleotides line up with TRBD2. This CDR3 contains 15 residues. Per germline, CDR1 MNHEY and CDR2 SVGEGT. The V and J ends lost 4 bases and 5 bases, in that order; junction bases with no gene match: 8.

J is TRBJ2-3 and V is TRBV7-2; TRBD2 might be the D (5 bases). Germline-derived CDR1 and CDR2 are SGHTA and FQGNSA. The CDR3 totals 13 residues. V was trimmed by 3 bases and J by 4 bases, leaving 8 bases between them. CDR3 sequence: CASSFTGSDTQYF. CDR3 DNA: TGTGCCAGCAGCTTTACGGGGTCAGATACGCAGTATTTT.

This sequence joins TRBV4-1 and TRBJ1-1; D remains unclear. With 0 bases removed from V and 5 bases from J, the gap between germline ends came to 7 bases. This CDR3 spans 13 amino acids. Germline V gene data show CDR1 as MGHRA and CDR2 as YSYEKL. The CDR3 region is CASSQDGRTEAFF. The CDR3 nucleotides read TGCGCCAGCAGCCAAGACGGGCGTACTGAAGCTTTCTTT.

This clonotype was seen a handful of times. The CDR3: CASSSRGTGETQYF. In DNA form, the CDR3 reads TGTGCCAGCAGCAGCCGCGGGACGGGGGAGACCCAGTACTTC. The V gene is TRBV11-2, the J gene TRBJ2-5, with a weak D call TRBD2 (6 bases). This CDR3 is 14 amino acids long. V lost 5 bases to trimming and J lost 5 bases, with 15 bases between them. Germline lookup yields CDR1 SGHAT and CDR2 FQNNGV.